This T cell receptor (beta chain) comes out of a study of T cell responses to AZD1222 COVID-19 vaccine. Overall study context: The analysis combined second doses at about 4 or about 12 weeks.

Germline CDR1 SGHRS, CDR2 YFSETQ. The CDR3 has 16 residues. The V end lost 0 bases, the J end lost 8 bases, and 18 bases lay between the germline ends. Study results and caveats: The donor cohort was predominantly white British with a female majority, and clonal diversity may have been underestimated. Spike-specific TCR breadth and depth rose after two AZD1222 doses.

In regard to this clone: Its specificity is unknown.

Profiling relied on immunoSEQ multiplex PCR, and the TCRdb table lists in-frame clones only, not all of them. The sample carries some 140,000 clones, around 90% recorded once. The chain couples TRBV5-1 to TRBJ2-1; D may be TRBD2 (8 bases). Source: peripheral blood, taken on day 0 of AZD1222 vaccination. The source of this sequence is an adult in good health. This chain's CDR3 is CASSLGGSGTVDEQFF. The CDR3, as DNA: TGCGCCAGCAGCTTGGGCGGTAGCGGGACAGTCGATGAGCAGTTCTTC.